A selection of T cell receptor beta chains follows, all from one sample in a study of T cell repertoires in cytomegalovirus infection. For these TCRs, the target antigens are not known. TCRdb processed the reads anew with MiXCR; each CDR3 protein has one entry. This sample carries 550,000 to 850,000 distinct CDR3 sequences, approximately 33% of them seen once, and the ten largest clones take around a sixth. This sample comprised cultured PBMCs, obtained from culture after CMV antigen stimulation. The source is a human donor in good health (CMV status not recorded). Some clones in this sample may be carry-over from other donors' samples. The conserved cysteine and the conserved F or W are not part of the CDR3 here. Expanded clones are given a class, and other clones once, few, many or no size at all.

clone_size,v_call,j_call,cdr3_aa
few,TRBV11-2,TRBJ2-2,ASSLDREGELF
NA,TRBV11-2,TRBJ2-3,ASSKEPGLVSTDTQY
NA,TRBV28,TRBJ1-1,ASSPGTRDTEAF
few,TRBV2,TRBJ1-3,ASMTELRRGNTIY
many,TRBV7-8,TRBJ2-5,ASSLPGPPETQY
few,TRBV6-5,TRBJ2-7,ASSYGARWNSYEQY
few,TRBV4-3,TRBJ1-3,ASSQVASSGNTIY
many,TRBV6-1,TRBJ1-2,ASNPGHPFYGYT
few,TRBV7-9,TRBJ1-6,ASSFEGFGSPLH
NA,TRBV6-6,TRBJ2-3,ASNLLSGGASTDTQY
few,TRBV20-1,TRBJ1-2,SATGGSSGYT
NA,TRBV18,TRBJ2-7,ASSPPRGGSSYEQY
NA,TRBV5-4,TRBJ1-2,ASSLWGARDGYT
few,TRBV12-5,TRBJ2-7,ASAPSPGPPRSYEQY
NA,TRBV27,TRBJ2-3,ATRTSGSADTQY
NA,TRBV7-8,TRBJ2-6,ASSLVGRSGANVLT
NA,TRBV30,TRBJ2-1,AWNAGTNFLSSYNEQF
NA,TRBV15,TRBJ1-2,ATSRAGTANYGYT
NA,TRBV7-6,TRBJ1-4,ASRPTGTGGEKLF
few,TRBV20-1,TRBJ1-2,SAKGTGGTDRYGYT
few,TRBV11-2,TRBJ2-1,ASSSEPGEQF
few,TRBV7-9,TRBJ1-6,ASSLVNRLASPLH
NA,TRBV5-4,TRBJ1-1,ASTPTGSTEAF
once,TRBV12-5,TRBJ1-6,ASGLAKYSTPLH
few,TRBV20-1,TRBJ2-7,SARAGLAGGFDEQY
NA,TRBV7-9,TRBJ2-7,ASSAHLDEQY
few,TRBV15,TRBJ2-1,ATSRGWGQNNEQF
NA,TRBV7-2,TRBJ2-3,ASSSRLAGRRGDTQY
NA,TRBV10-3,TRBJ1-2,AISRTGSGYT
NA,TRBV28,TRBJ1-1,ASSYPGRETEAF
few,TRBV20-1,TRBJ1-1,SVRGTVIMNTEAF
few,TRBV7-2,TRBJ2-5,ASAPGETQY
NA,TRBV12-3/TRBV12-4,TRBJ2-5,ASSRSLWETQY
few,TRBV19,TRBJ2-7,ASSETRDEQY
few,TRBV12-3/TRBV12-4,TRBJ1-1,ASSPYPDRDFTEAF
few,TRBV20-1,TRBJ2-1,SARSGGNEQF
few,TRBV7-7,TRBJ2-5,ASSPQGATSETQY
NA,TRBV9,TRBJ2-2,ASSPNGASVAGELF
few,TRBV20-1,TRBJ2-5,SARDPAGGGETQY
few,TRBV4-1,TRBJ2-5,ASKQVGGSLKETQY
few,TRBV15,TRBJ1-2,ATTTDYGYT
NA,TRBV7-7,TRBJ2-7,ASSPSETLSWYEQY
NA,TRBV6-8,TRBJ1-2,ASSYLGHAGLS
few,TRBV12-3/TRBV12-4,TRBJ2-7,ASQGRESSYEQY
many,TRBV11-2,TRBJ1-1,ASSFISDMSGTEAF
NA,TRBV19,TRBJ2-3,ASSTGGVSTDTQY
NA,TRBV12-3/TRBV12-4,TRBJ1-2,ASTAEAHYGYT
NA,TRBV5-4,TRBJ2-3,AGGERGPTDTQY